The source of this T cell receptor beta chain is a study of T cell responses to AZD1222 COVID-19 vaccine. Findings of the study overall: Baseline testing showed seropositivity in only a handful of AZD1222 recipients.

As regards this clone: Its antigen is as yet unknown.

Libraries were prepared by immunoSEQ multiplex PCR; TCRdb keeps only in-frame clonotypes and omits some of them. The data hold about 100,000 clones, with around 87% observed a single time. Trimming removed 5 bases from V and 4 bases from J, with 8 bases in between. The CDR3 is 13 residues long. From germline, CDR1 is KGHSH and CDR2 LQKENI. Sequencing was performed on peripheral blood, taken on day 0 of MenACWY control vaccination. This chain uses TRBV18 with TRBJ2-2; D gene uncertain. This TCR came from an adult in good health. The CDR3 DNA reads as TGTGCCAGCTCATCGGCAGGCACCGGGGAGCTGTTTTTT. Translated: CASSSAGTGELFF.